The TCR beta chain under discussion was sequenced for a study of blood T cell repertoires in COVID-19. On the study more broadly: Sources were T cells, B-cell-depleted T cells, or PBMCs; the material itself was cDNA or gDNA.

The V end was cut by 5 bases, the J end by 4 bases, with 21 bases between. Germline V gene sequence: CDR1 LGHNT, CDR2 FRNRAP. This CDR3 contains 17 residues. Original handling: Cell counts per sample came from amplifying reference gene primers. Only in-frame clones appear in the TCRdb table, and some are missing; sequencing was by immunoSEQ multiplex PCR. V and J calls plus clone size are reproduced from that table; the DNA served to infer D and trimming. Among hundreds of thousands of clones listed, 80% to 90% were seen once. The rearrangement uses TRBV12-5 and TRBJ2-4, with D perhaps matching TRBD2 (6 bases). The sequenced material came from peripheral blood. The sequence was collected from a woman between 45 and 60 years old with acute or convalescent COVID-19. The CDR3 sequence is CASGKPGTSNVKNIQYF. Written as DNA, the CDR3 is TGTGCTAGTGGTAAACCCGGGACTTCGAATGTTAAAAACATTCAGTACTTC.